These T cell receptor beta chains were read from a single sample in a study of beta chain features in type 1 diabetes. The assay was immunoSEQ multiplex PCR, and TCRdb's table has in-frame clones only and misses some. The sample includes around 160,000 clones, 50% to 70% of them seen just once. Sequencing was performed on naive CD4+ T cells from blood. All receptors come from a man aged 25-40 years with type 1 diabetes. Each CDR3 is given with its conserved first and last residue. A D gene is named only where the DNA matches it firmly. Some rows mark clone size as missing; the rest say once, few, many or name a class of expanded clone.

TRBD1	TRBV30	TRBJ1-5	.	CAWNRGDQPQHF	TGTGCCTGGAACAGGGGAGACCAGCCCCAGCATTTT
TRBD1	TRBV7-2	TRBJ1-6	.	CASSVGDRDSYNSPLHF	TGTGCCAGCAGTGTAGGGGACCGGGACAGCTATAATTCACCCCTCCACTTT
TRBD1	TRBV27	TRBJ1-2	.	CASSFSPGQVGANYGYTF	TGTGCCAGCAGTTTTTCCCCTGGACAGGTGGGAGCTAACTATGGCTACACCTTC
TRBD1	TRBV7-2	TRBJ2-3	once	CASSSRTGADFGTQYF	TGTGCCAGCAGCTCTAGGACAGGGGCCGATTTCGGTACGCAGTATTTT
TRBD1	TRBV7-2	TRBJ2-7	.	CASSRSGTGDYEQYF	TGTGCCAGCAGCCGCTCCGGGACAGGGGACTACGAGCAGTACTTC
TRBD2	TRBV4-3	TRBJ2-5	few	CASSRAGGIQETQYF	TGCGCCAGCAGCCGGGCGGGGGGAATCCAAGAGACCCAGTACTTC
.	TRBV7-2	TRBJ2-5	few	CASSPQGTANQETQYF	TGTGCCAGCAGCCCTCAGGGGACGGCCAACCAAGAGACCCAGTACTTC
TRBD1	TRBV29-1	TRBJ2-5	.	CSVVRQGQETQYF	TGCAGCGTCGTACGACAGGGGCAAGAGACCCAGTACTTC
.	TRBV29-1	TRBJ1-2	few	CSVMAAETLYGYTF	TGCAGCGTTATGGCAGCCGAAACCCTCTATGGCTACACCTTC
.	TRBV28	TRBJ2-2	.	CASRETDHTGELFF	TGTGCCAGCAGAGAGACAGACCACACCGGGGAGCTGTTTTTT
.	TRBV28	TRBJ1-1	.	CASSPPVGSSAFF	TGTGCCAGCAGCCCGCCCGTAGGCTCGTCAGCTTTCTTT
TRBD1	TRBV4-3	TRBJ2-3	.	CASSQDRTGTGGSTDTQYF	TGCGCCAGCAGCCAAGATCGAACCGGGACAGGGGGTAGCACAGATACGCAGTATTTT